This record looks at one T cell receptor (beta chain) sequence and its context. These data are taken from a study of blood T cell repertoires in COVID-19. About the study: Both acute and convalescent COVID-19 samples were obtained from the United States, Italy and Spain. PBMCs, B-cell-depleted T cells, or T cells were the source of the cDNA or gDNA that made up the material.

V trimming: 7 bases; J trimming: 3 bases; junction bases outside the gene matches: 6. Germline CDR1 and CDR2: KGHDR and SFDVKD. The CDR3 sequence is 15 residues long. Study processing details: Amplifying reference gene primers gave estimates of nucleated cell counts. The protocol was immunoSEQ multiplex PCR, while the TCRdb copy is restricted to in-frame clones and leaves out a portion. That table gives V, J and clone size, and the DNA gave D and trimming. The sample gives about 220,000 clones, around 81% of which show up once; 7.2% is in the top ten. The V gene is TRBV24-1, the J gene TRBJ1-1; TRBD1 aligns across 11 bases. The receptor comes from a woman between 65 and 79 years old with acute or convalescent COVID-19. Specimen: peripheral blood. In DNA, the CDR3 is TGTGCCACCAGGAGTCGGGACAGGGGGGACACTGAAGCTTTCTTT. This gives the protein CATRSRDRGDTEAFF.